The entry below gives a single T cell receptor (beta chain) sequence along with its context. The antigen it recognizes is unknown. Base qualities are not recorded, but no much larger clone differs from it by a single base. The sample's time point label, in plain terms: sample taken at primary tumor resection. Donors were about 70 patients with early-stage, untreated non-small cell lung cancer from the lung TRACERx cohort. TCR sequencing used whole RNA extracted from tumor and nontumor lung tissue, or from cryopreserved PBMC samples, without cell sorting. Patients were selected for TCR sequencing only if sufficient RNA was available from at least two tumor regions. Before being selected, tumor and adjacent nontumor lung specimens were reviewed by a lung pathologist. The sample comes from a study of spatial heterogeneity in lung cancer (dated by TCRdb to about 2019). Study-level background: Beta-chain transcripts were consistently detected in greater numbers than alpha-chain transcripts, which likely reflected higher beta-chain transcript abundance. TCR transcript counts in tumor regions correlated strongly with a T cell transcriptional module score from matched bulk RNA-seq. In the raw uncorrected reads, each unique combination of TCR and UMI appeared on average more than ten times. In non-small cell lung cancer, the study made a quantitative comparison of TCR alpha and beta repertoires among multiple tumor regions, matched nontumor lung and blood. TCR repertoire features were related to nonsynonymous mutation counts determined by whole-exome sequencing of tumor tissue. At surgery, around 200 tumor regions, around 64 matched nontumor lung samples and a few dozen PBMC samples were TCR-sequenced for both alpha and beta chains. General conclusions and limits of the study: The tumor nonsynonymous mutation count correlated with the number of expanded alpha and beta TCRs within the tumor. Additional single-cell paired TCR alpha and beta sequencing was considered necessary to confirm, at a functional level, the hypothesis that regional TCRs recognize regional mutations. The count of ubiquitous expanded TCRs correlated with the count of ubiquitous nonsynonymous mutations, and the count of regional expanded TCRs correlated with the count of regional nonsynonymous mutations. TCR-seq coverage of tumor T cells was estimated to be only 6% to 7.5% for alpha chains and more than 11% for beta chains.

The library was made by 5' RACE. Instrument on record: NextSeq 500. In the TCR library protocol, a unique molecular identifier was attached to each TCR cDNA molecule so that PCR and sequencing errors could be corrected. As for the authors' bioinformatics: Decombinator tools were used for TCR identification, UMI-based error correction and CDR3 extraction. Expanded TCRs were defined as those above a frequency of 2 per 1,000, corresponding to the top 1% of the tumor frequency distribution. Expanded tumor TCRs statistically deemed absent (corrected P<0.05) from at least one tumor region were classed as regional, and all other expanded tumor TCRs were classed as ubiquitous. Each repertoire was subsampled 100 times to 5,000 TCRs, after which Renyi diversity was computed with the R vegan package. CDR3 similarity networks were constructed using string-kernel similarity of amino acid triplets, with links drawn between CDR3s whose pairwise similarity was above 0.82. TCRdb trimmed public reads at Q25 via fastp, called clones via MiXCR and kept in-frame beta chains. Every distinct CDR3 protein forms one entry, paired with its most common genes and DNA. TCRdb assigned the V and J calls; the authors' analysis was not used. The sample records about 2,900 distinct CDR3 sequences, about 12% of which are singletons. The ten largest account for 22% of the sample.

The germline V gene supplies CDR1 SGHTA and CDR2 FQGNSA. V is trimmed back by 3 bases and J by 3 bases, and the junction contains 3 bases that no gene match accounts for. The CDR3, cysteine through phenylalanine, is 14 amino acids long. Of the read, only the CDR3 DNA is kept; its 42 bases are in frame from base 1. The sequencing here drew on lung tumor tissue, taken at surgery. The clonotype originates from a male donor with early-stage non-small cell lung cancer. The sequence links TRBV7-2 to TRBJ2-5, and TRBD1 aligns with 8 junction nucleotides. This receptor carries the CDR3 CASSLGTGKETQYF. The bases are TGTGCCAGCAGCTTGGGGACAGGAAAAGAGACCCAGTACTTC.